Listed here are 8 T cell receptor beta chains from one sample, sequenced in a study of beta chain features in type 1 diabetes. General study results and limits: TCRB CDR3s were moderately but significantly shorter in Type 1 diabetes patients in all four CD4+ subsets.

Antigens of these TCRs are unknown. Expressed TCRB transcripts were sequenced because the entire RNA isolate underwent reverse transcription. Data came from immunoSEQ multiplex PCR; TCRdb stores just in-frame clones and leaves some out. The sample has under 300,000 clones; around 9.9% are singletons. Specimen: naive CD4+ T cells from blood. Receptors originate from a man between 25 and 39 years old with type 1 diabetes.

The J gene is TRBJ1-2, the V gene TRBV28, with a tentative D call TRBD1 (5 bases). CDR1 is MDHEN, CDR2 SYDVKM, per germline. V shed 9 bases and J shed 1 base, with 6 bases lying between them. This CDR3 has 11 amino acids. The CDR3 region is CASQGNYGYTF. The CDR3, as DNA: TGTGCCAGTCAGGGTAACTATGGCTACACCTTC.

V usage is TRBV2 and J usage is TRBJ1-1; D is possibly TRBD1 (6 bases). The V end lost 1 base, the J end lost 7 bases, and 10 bases lay between the germline ends. This CDR3 has 13 amino acids. Per germline, CDR1 SNHLY and CDR2 FYNNEI. In DNA, the CDR3 is TGTGCCAGCAGTGAAGTCAGGGGAATTGAAGCTTTCTTT. Amino acids: CASSEVRGIEAFF.

This clone was seen more than once but under ten times. The V gene is TRBV14, the J gene TRBJ1-1; possible D gene TRBD1, 5 bases. Between the trimmed V and J ends, which lost 0 bases and 4 bases, there was a span of 15 bases. CDR1 is SGHDN, CDR2 FVKESK, per germline. CDR3 length equals 16 residues. For the CDR3, the DNA is TGTGCCAGCAGCCAAGAGAGAAGGGGAGGGATCACTGAAGCTTTCTTT. This sequence encodes CASSQERRGGITEAFF.

The chain carries TRBV28 and TRBJ1-2; TRBD1 might be the D (5 bases). Looked up from germline, CDR1 is MDHEN and CDR2 is SYDVKM. The CDR3 contains 13 residues. Between the trimmed V and J ends, which lost 8 bases and 3 bases, there was a span of 13 bases. The CDR3 DNA sequence: TGTGCCAGCGCCCCTGGGGCGGACTATGGCTACACCTTC. It is translated as CASAPGADYGYTF.

The chain is built from TRBV28 and TRBJ2-7; perhaps TRBD2 as D (6 bases). The CDR3 has 12 amino acids. Trimming took 5 bases from V and 6 from J, leaving 11 bases between them. The germline gives CDR1 MDHEN, CDR2 SYDVKM. CDR3 nucleotides: TGTGCCAGCAGTCCCAGGAGGGTCGAGCAGTACTTC. This gives the protein CASSPRRVEQYF.

The rearrangement joins TRBV28 to TRBJ1-2; a weak D match, TRBD1 (5 bases). In germline, CDR1 is MDHEN, CDR2 SYDVKM. The V gene lost 3 bases and the J gene lost 5 bases, with 13 bases spanning the gap. The CDR3 length is 14 residues. The chain's CDR3 is CASSFPRGGYGYTF. In DNA form, the CDR3 reads TGTGCCAGCAGTTTTCCTAGGGGTGGATATGGCTACACCTTC.

V is TRBV10-3 and J is TRBJ1-2, with D perhaps TRBD1 (5 bases). Trimming took off 4 bases at V and 13 bases at J, with 16 bases between the two ends. CDR3 length: 12 amino acids. From germline, CDR1 is ENHRY and CDR2 SYGVKD. The DNA of the CDR3 is TGTGCCATCAGTGTTTTGAATCAGGGAACCACCTTC. This encodes CAISVLNQGTTF.

The chain employs TRBV11-2 and TRBJ2-7; 8 bases line up with TRBD1. This CDR3 has 14 residues. Germline values: CDR1 SGHAT, CDR2 FQNNGV. Trimming took 5 bases from V and 6 from J; bases not matched to a gene: 9. CDR3 region: CASSPSRTGLEQYF. In DNA, the CDR3 is TGTGCCAGCAGCCCCTCCCGGACAGGGCTCGAGCAGTACTTC.